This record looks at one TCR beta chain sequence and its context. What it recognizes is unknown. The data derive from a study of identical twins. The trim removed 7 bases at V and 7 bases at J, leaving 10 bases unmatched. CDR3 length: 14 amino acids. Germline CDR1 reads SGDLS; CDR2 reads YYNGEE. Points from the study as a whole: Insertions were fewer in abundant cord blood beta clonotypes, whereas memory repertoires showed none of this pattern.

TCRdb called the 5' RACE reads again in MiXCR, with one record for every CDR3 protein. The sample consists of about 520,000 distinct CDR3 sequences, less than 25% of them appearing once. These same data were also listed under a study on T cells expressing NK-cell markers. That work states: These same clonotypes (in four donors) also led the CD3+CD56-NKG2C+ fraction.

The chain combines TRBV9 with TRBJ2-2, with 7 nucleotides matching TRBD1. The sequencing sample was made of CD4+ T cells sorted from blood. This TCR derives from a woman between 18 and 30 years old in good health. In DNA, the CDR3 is TGTGCCAGCGGCCGGGACAGTCGGGGCGGGGAGCTGTTTTTT. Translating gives CASGRDSRGGELFF.